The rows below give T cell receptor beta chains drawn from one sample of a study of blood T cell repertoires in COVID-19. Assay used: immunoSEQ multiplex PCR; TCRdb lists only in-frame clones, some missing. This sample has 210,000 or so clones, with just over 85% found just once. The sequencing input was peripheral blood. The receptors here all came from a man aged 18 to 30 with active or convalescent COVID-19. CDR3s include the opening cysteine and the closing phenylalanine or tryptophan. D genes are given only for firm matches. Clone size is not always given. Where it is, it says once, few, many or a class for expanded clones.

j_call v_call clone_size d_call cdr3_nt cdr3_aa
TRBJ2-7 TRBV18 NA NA TGTGCCAGCGGGGACTCGACTAAAGAGCAGTACTTC CASGDSTKEQYF
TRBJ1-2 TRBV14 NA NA TGTGCCAGCAGCCCGGATACAGGGTTGGGCTACACCTTC CASSPDTGLGYTF
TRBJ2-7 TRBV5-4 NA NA TGTGCCAGCAGCATCGACCGGGAGTACGAGCAGTACTTC CASSIDREYEQYF
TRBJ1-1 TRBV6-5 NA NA TGTGCCAGCAGGGGGGTAGGGGGGAACACTGAAGCTTTCTTT CASRGVGGNTEAFF
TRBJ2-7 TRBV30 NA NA TGTGCCTGGAGTGTACTCAGGGAGCAGTACTTC CAWSVLREQYF
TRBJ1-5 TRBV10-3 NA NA TGTGCCATCAGCCCAGGGTGGGAGGATAGCAATCAGCCCCAGCATTTT CAISPGWEDSNQPQHF
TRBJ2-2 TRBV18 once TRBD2 TGTGCCAGCTCACTACGCGACGTCGGGACTAGCGGGAGCACCGGGGAGCTGTTTTTT CASSLRDVGTSGSTGELFF
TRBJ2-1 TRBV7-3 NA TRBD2 TGTGCCAGCAGCTATCAGCGGGAGGGACAGAATGAGCAGTTCTTC CASSYQREGQNEQFF
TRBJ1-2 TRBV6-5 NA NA TGTGCCAGCAGTTACACGGGGGACTATGGCTACACCTTC CASSYTGDYGYTF
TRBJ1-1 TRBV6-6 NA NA TGTGCCAGCAGCGGACTCGCAGGGAACACTGAAGCTTTCTTT CASSGLAGNTEAFF
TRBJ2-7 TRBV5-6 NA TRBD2 TGTGCCAGCAGCCACCCAGGAACCCGGGGGGGGAGATTTAACGAGCAGTACTTC CASSHPGTRGGRFNEQYF
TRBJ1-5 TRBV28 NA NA TGTGCCAGCAGTTTTTACCGAAAGAGCACCCGCAATCAGCCCCAGCATTTT CASSFYRKSTRNQPQHF
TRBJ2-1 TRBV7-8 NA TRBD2 TGTGCCAGCAGATTCTCAACCGGGACTAGCGGGAATGGCAATGAGCAGTTCTTC CASRFSTGTSGNGNEQFF
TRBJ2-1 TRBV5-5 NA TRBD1 TGTGCCAGCAGCTTGGTGGGACAGAGCAATGAGCAGTTCTTC CASSLVGQSNEQFF
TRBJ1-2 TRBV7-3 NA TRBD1 TGTGCCAGCAGCTTAAGGGGGACAGGGGGCTATGGCTACACCTTC CASSLRGTGGYGYTF
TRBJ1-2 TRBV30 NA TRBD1 TGTGCCTGGAGTCGGAGGACAGGGGGATACTATGGCTACACCTTC CAWSRRTGGYYGYTF
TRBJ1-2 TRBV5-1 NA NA TGCGCCAGCAGCTTGTATCAGGGAACTGGTGGCTACACCTTC CASSLYQGTGGYTF
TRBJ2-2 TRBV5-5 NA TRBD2 TGTGCCAGCAGCACAACTAGCGGGAGGGCCTCCACCGGGGAGCTGTTTTTT CASSTTSGRASTGELFF
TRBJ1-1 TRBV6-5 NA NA TGTGCCAGTCCGGTTCGACAGCTAGGCCCTGAAGCTTTCTTT CASPVRQLGPEAFF
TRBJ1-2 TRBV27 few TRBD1 TGTGCCAGCACCTCGACAGGGAAAGGCTACACCTTC CASTSTGKGYTF
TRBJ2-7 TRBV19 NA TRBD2 TGTGCCAGTGCAGGGTCGGGAGGGAGAGGCGAGCAGTACTTC CASAGSGGRGEQYF
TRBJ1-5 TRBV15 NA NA TGTGCCACCAGCAGTGCAAAACAGGGCGGCAATCAGCCCCAGCATTTT CATSSAKQGGNQPQHF
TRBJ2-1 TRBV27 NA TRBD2 TGTGCCAGCAGTTTCTCCGGGACTAGCGGGAGTTACCACAATGAGCAGTTCTTC CASSFSGTSGSYHNEQFF
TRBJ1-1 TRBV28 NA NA TGTGCCAGCAGCTTATTCAGGGTAACTGAAGCTTTCTTT CASSLFRVTEAFF
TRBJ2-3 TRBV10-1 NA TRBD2 TGCGCCAGCAGTGAGTATGCGGGAGCAGATACGCAGTATTTT CASSEYAGADTQYF
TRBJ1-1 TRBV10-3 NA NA TGTGCCATCAGTGTTGGGAGCATGAACACTGAAGCTTTCTTT CAISVGSMNTEAFF
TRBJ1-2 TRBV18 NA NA TGTGCCAGCTCACCGCAGGGTATGGACTATGGCTACACCTTC CASSPQGMDYGYTF
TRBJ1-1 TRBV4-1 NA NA TGCGCCAGCAGCCAAGAATCCCCGGCCCAGGGTGCTGAAGCTTTCTTT CASSQESPAQGAEAFF
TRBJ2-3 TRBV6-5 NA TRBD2 TGTGCCAGCAGTTTCTCTAGCGGGAGGGCCGATACGCAGTATTTT CASSFSSGRADTQYF
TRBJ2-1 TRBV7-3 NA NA TGTGCCAGCAGTCAAACTAAAAGCTCCTACAATGAGCAGTTCTTC CASSQTKSSYNEQFF
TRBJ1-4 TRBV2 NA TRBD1 TGTGCCAGCAGGGACCGCCTTAGTACAGGGGCCGTTAATGAAAAACTGTTTTTT CASRDRLSTGAVNEKLFF
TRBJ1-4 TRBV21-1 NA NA TGTGCCAGCAGCAAAGGAGTCTCACAGGGTTGGGCATTGAGTAAGGAAAAACTGTTTTTT CASSKGVSQGWALSKEKLFF
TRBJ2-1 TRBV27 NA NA TGTGCCAGCGGGGCAAGGGTCGGATACAATGAGCAGTTCTTC CASGARVGYNEQFF
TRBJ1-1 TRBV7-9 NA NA TGTGCCAGCAGCTTGGGCGTCGGCAGGAATCATGAAGCTTTCTTT CASSLGVGRNHEAFF
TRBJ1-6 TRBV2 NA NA TGTGCCAGCAGTGAAGACTTTAATTCACCCCTCCACTTT CASSEDFNSPLHF
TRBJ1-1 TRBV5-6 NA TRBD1 TGTGCCAGCAGCTTGGACAGGGGGAACACTGAAGCTTTCTTT CASSLDRGNTEAFF
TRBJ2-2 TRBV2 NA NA TGTGCCAGCAAACAGACAAATGGGAACACCGGGGAGCTGTTTTTT CASKQTNGNTGELFF
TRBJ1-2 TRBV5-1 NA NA TGCGCCAGCAGCTTGTATGCAGGCCCCGCGGGGGACTATGGCTACACCTTC CASSLYAGPAGDYGYTF
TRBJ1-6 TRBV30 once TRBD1 TGTGCCTGGAGCGCCCGGGACAGTAATTCACCCCTCCACTTT CAWSARDSNSPLHF
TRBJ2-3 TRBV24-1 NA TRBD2 TGTGCCACCAGTGAAAACACCGGGACTAGCGGAACAGATGCGCAGTATTTT CATSENTGTSGTDAQYF
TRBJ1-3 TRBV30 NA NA TGTGCCTGGAGTGTACTGGGGGCCGGGGAATATTTT CAWSVLGAGEYF
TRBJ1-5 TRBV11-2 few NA TGTGCCAGCAGCATAATTAGCAATCAGCCCCAGCATTTT CASSIISNQPQHF
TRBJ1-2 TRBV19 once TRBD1 TGTGCCAGTAGTATAGATCTGTGGGCAGGGGGCGAGTACTATGGCTACACCTTC CASSIDLWAGGEYYGYTF